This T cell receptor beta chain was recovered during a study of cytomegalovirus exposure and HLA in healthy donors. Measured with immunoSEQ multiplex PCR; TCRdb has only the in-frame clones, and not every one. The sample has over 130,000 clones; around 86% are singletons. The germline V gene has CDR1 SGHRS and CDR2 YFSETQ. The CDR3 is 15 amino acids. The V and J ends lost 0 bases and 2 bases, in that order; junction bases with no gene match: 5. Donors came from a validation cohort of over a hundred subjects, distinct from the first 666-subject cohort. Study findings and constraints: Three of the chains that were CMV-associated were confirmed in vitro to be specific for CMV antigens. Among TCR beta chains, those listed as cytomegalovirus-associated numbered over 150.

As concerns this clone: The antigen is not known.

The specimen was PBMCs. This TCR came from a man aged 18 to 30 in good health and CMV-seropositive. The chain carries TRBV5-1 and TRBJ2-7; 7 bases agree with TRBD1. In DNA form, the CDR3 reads TGCGCCAGCAGCTTGGACAGGGGCAATCCCTACGAGCAGTACTTC. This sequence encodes CASSLDRGNPYEQYF.